A selection of T cell receptor beta chains follows, all from one sample in a study of regulatory T cells in long-lasting Graves disease. TCRdb reprocessed the multiplex PCR reads with MiXCR, giving one entry per CDR3 protein. The sample consists of just over 600,000 distinct CDR3 sequences, about 16% of them appearing once. These data were likewise used in another study, on T cells in Graves' hyperthyroidism and ophthalmopathy.

This material consisted of peripheral blood mononuclear cells (PBMCs), taken at new diagnosis, from a patient treated with antithyroid drugs. The source is a woman aged 25 to 39 with Graves disease. Each CDR3 is given without its conserved first and last residue. Fields, in order: V gene, CDR3 protein.

>TRBV5-1
ASSLGHRDVNTEAF
>TRBV28
ASSYIFEAF
>TRBV25-1
ASNSPGFNEQF
>TRBV5-1
ASSLSVVGYNEQF
>TRBV6-4
ASSEEYEQY
>TRBV9
ASSGDPARQETQY
>TRBV28
ASSSRTENYEQY
>TRBV5-1
ASSLDRVDFEGEAF
>TRBV19
ASSIDSGTRAQKVQY
>TRBV20-1
SAREPPYEQY
>TRBV3-1
ASSHEVSGGYT
>TRBV20-1
SARDRLVGEAF
>TRBV6-1
ASMRAGVAETQY
>TRBV18
ASSPPLIYEQY
>TRBV27
ASSSPGGGKNIQY
>TRBV3-1
ASSPYGRLEAF
>TRBV12-3/TRBV12-4
ASSNTPNQPQH
>TRBV5-1
ASSGASGSNEQF
>TRBV6-1
ASSGDGYSNQPQH
>TRBV18
ASSIKSGDSSYEQY
>TRBV11-2
ASSSREGSGANVLT
>TRBV28
ASSLQVVGANVLT
>TRBV30
AWSRTQINPGELF
>TRBV27
ASSSNARTYEQY
>TRBV14
ASSQIRGDTQY
>TRBV9
ASSVVLAGVGDTQY
>TRBV28
AAQGWNSPLH
>TRBV10-3
AISESMAGRSGNTIY
>TRBV20-1
SVRELTDTQY
>TRBV12-3/TRBV12-4
ASTLNTEAF
>TRBV11-2
ASSLSTLPPYEQY
>TRBV20-1
SARDSAAKRGGYTDTQY
>TRBV20-1
SGGTNEKLF
>TRBV2
ASSDWGPGELF
>TRBV13
ASSFWTSGNVVDEQF
>TRBV19
ASSTSNEKLF
>TRBV20-1
SAREPGIYREQY
>TRBV25-1
ASSAGTGYNQPQH
>TRBV12-3/TRBV12-4
ASRPGQGYEKLF
>TRBV6-1
APLLTSGREGTGELF
>TRBV28
ASSPPVTRETQY
>TRBV19
ASSMAQAVTYEQY
>TRBV11-2
ASSLSLGSEQY
>TRBV12-3/TRBV12-4
ASSLRWEGADTQY
>TRBV6-1
ASTGSGTGFGETQY